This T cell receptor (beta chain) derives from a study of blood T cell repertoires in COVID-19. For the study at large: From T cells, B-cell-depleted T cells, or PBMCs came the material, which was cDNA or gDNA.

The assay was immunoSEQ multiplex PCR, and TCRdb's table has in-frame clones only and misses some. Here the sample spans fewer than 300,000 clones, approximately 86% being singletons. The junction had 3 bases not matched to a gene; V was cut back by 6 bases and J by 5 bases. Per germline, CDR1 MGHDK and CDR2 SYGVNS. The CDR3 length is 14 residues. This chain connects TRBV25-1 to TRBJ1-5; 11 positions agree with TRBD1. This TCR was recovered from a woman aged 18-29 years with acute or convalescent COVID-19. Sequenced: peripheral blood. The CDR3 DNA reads TGTGCCAGCAGCGGACAGGGGGCTCATCAGCCCCAGCATTTT. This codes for CASSGQGAHQPQHF.